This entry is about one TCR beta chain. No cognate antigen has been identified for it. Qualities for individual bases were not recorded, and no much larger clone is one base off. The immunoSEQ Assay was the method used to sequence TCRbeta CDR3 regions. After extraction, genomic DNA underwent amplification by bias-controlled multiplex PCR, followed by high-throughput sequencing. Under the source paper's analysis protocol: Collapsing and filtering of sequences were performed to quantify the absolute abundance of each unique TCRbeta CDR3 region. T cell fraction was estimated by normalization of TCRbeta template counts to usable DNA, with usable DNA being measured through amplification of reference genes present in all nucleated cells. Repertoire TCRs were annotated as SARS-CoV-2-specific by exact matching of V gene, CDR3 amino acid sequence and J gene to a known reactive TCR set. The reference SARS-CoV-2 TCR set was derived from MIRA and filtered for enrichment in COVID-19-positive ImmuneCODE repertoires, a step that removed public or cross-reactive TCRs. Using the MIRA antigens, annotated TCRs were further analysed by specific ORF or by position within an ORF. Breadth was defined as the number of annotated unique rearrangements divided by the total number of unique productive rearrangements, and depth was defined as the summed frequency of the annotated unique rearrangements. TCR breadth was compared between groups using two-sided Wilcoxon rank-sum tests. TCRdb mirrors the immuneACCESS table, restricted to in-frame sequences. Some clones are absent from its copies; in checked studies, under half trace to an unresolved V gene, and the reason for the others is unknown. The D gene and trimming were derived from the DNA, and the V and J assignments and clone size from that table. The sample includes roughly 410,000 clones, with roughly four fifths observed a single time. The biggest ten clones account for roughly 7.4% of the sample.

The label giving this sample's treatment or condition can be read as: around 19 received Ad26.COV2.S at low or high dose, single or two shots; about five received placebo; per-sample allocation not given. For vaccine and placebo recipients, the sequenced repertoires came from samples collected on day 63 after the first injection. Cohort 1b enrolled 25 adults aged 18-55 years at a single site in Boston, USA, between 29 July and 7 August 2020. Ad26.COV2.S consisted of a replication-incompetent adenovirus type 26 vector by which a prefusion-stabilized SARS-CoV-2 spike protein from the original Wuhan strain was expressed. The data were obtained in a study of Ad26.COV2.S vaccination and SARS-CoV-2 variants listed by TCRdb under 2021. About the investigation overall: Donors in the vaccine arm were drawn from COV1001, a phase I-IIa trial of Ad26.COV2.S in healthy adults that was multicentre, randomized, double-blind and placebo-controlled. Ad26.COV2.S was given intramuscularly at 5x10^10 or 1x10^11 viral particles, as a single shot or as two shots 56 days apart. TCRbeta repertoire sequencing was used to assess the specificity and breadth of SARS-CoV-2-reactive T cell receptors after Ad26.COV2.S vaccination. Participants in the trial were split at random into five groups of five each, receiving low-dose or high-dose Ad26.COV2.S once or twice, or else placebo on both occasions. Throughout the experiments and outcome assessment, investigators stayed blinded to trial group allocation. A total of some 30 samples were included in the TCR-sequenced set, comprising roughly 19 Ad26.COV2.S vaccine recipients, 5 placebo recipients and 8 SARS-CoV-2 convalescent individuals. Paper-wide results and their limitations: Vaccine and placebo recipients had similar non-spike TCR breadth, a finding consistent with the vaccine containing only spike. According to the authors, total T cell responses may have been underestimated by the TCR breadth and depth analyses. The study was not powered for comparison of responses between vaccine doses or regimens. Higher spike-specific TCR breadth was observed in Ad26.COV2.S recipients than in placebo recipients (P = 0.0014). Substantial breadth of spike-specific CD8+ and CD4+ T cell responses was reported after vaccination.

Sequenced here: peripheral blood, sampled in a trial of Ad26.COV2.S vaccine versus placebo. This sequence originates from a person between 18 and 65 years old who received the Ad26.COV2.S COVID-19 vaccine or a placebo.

This receptor has the CDR3 CASSQNRGRGYGYTF. The DNA sequence is given as TGTGCCAGCAGCCAAAATAGGGGGCGAGGCTATGGCTACACCTTC. The chain uses TRBV3-1 (or the pseudogene TRBV3-2) and TRBJ1-2; 7 central bases correspond to TRBD1. The CDR3 contains 15 residues, cysteine and phenylalanine counted. The retained sequence is limited to the CDR3, 45 bases, with the frame set at the first base. From V the trimming removes 2 bases and from J it removes 4 bases, while the gene matches leave 7 bases of the junction unaccounted for. The germline V gene (reference sequence) provides CDR1 LGHDT and CDR2 YNNKEL.